This T cell receptor beta chain emerged from a study of T cells after yellow fever vaccination. Study at large: SMART-Seq v4 Ultra Low Input prepared libraries from low-cell fractions.

This clonotype occurred many times. Its antigen is currently unknown. Trimming cost V 5 bases and J 3 bases, with 10 bases left between them. There are 13 residues in the CDR3. Germline-derived CDR1 and CDR2 are LGHNT and FRNRAP. The study, taken as a whole, reports: The study found a weaker secondary response that peaked faster, day 5 versus 15. A large majority of primary-vaccination clones showed up again after the booster (approximately 95% CD4, approximately 90% CD8).

Making TCR cDNA involved 5'RACE template switching, which added UMIs and a universal primer site. A single record per CDR3 protein comes from TCRdb applying MiXCR to the 5' RACE reads. The sample records around 300,000 distinct CDR3 sequences, 3.5% to 5% being singletons. This receptor was taken from a man between 18 and 29 years old who received the YFV17D yellow fever vaccine. The J gene is TRBJ1-1, the V gene TRBV12-5, with D hard to call. The specimen comprised PBMCs, sampled 15 days after the yellow fever booster vaccination. The CDR3 DNA reads as TGTGCTAGTGGTCCACGTTTGGACACTGAAGCTTTCTTT. As protein: CASGPRLDTEAFF.